This is a list of T cell receptor beta chains from one sample in a study of blood T cell repertoires in COVID-19. The assay was immunoSEQ multiplex PCR, and TCRdb's table has in-frame clones only and misses some. The top ten clones hold about 13% of a sample with roughly 200,000 clones, more than 60% of them seen once. The sequenced sample consisted of peripheral blood. These receptors originate from a man between 50 and 59 years old who had recovered from COVID-19. The CDR3 runs from the conserved cysteine through the conserved F or W. A D gene is named only where the DNA matches it firmly. Clone size is not always given. Where it is, it says once, few, many or a class for expanded clones.

TRBJ1-1,TRBD1,TRBV28,NA,TGTGCCAGCATCAACGCCCCGGGACAGGAGGTTTTCTTT,CASINAPGQEVFF
TRBJ1-1,NA,TRBV5-6,NA,TGTGCCAGCAGCCCCGGGACACTGAATGAAGCTTTCTTT,CASSPGTLNEAFF
TRBJ1-2,TRBD1,TRBV6-6,NA,TGTGCCAGCAGTCCTGGCGACGGGACAGGGTATAACTATGGCTACACCTTC,CASSPGDGTGYNYGYTF
TRBJ2-6,NA,TRBV28,NA,TGTGCCAGCAGTGCGCCCCGGGACGGGAGTGACTCTGGGGCCAACGTCCTGACTTTC,CASSAPRDGSDSGANVLTF
TRBJ2-3,NA,TRBV12-5,NA,TGTGCCTCAGCGGACTTTACAGATACGCAGTATTTT,CASADFTDTQYF
TRBJ2-4,NA,TRBV19,NA,TGTGCCAGTAGTACGACTAGGATGATAGACATTCAGTACTTC,CASSTTRMIDIQYF
TRBJ2-3,TRBD2,TRBV9,NA,TGTGCCAGCAGCGTGGGGACTAGCGGGAGTTTAGATACGCAGTATTTT,CASSVGTSGSLDTQYF
TRBJ2-7,NA,TRBV4-2,NA,TGTGCCAGCAGCGGAATGCCAGGGTACTCCTACGAGCAGTACTTC,CASSGMPGYSYEQYF
TRBJ1-6,NA,TRBV28,NA,TGTGCCAGCAGTTCCTCAGCGAGCTCCTATAATTCACCCCTCCACTTT,CASSSSASSYNSPLHF
TRBJ2-7,NA,TRBV9,NA,TGTGCCAGCAGCGTAGTGGAGGGCCACAATGGGGGGGAGCAGTACTTC,CASSVVEGHNGGEQYF
TRBJ2-7,TRBD1,TRBV5-1,NA,TGCGCCAGCAGCCCGTCGGGACAGGGTGAAAGGGAGCAGTACTTC,CASSPSGQGEREQYF
TRBJ2-2,NA,TRBV6-6,few,TGTGCCAGCATAGACCGCGTGGAGGGTACGGGGGAGCTGTTTTTT,CASIDRVEGTGELFF
TRBJ1-4,NA,TRBV3-1/TRBV3-2,NA,TGTGCCAGCAGCCAAGGGGCTCATGAAAAACTGTTTTTT,CASSQGAHEKLFF
TRBJ2-1,NA,TRBV29-1,NA,TGCAGCGTTGAACTCCCTCGGACTTACAATGAGCAGTTCTTC,CSVELPRTYNEQFF
TRBJ2-3,NA,TRBV10-3,NA,TGTGCCATCCAAACCGGGGATACGCAGTATTTT,CAIQTGDTQYF
TRBJ2-7,NA,TRBV2,NA,TGTGCCAGCGGCAGAATATCCTACGAGCAGTACTTC,CASGRISYEQYF
TRBJ1-2,NA,TRBV6-2/TRBV6-3,NA,TGTGCCAGCAGATACCCCGGGACAAATCTTAACTATGGCTACACCTTC,CASRYPGTNLNYGYTF
TRBJ1-1,TRBD1,TRBV10-3,NA,TGTGCCATCAATAGGGACAGGGCCATGAACACTGAAGCTTTCTTT,CAINRDRAMNTEAFF
TRBJ2-2,NA,TRBV5-5,NA,TGTGCCAGCAGAGTCTCACTAGTCGGGGAGCTGTTTTTT,CASRVSLVGELFF
TRBJ1-5,NA,TRBV15,few,TGTGCCACCAGCCCCCTCGGCGGGGCCCAGCCCCAGCATTTT,CATSPLGGAQPQHF
TRBJ2-3,TRBD2,TRBV14,NA,TGTGCCAGCAGCCAAGGACTAGCGGGAGGTGGAGATACGCAGTATTTT,CASSQGLAGGGDTQYF
TRBJ1-2,NA,TRBV6-8,once,TGTGCCAGCAACTGGGGCAAACGCGGGGTTTATAACTATGGCTACACCTTC,CASNWGKRGVYNYGYTF
TRBJ1-2,TRBD1,TRBV7-2,few,TGTGCCAGCAGCCCCACTGGACAGGAGAATGGCTACACCTTC,CASSPTGQENGYTF
TRBJ1-3,TRBD1,TRBV20-1,NA,TGCAGTGCTAGAGATAGGGACAGGCGATATTTT,CSARDRDRRYF
TRBJ2-3,NA,TRBV3-1/TRBV3-2,NA,TGTGCCAGCAGCCAAGAGGGGAGAAGCACAGATACGCAGTATTTT,CASSQEGRSTDTQYF
TRBJ2-7,TRBD2,TRBV5-6,few,TGTGCCAGCAGCCCGGCTACTAGCGGAGCCTACGAGCAGTACTTC,CASSPATSGAYEQYF
TRBJ1-5,NA,TRBV12-3/TRBV12-4,NA,TGTGCCAGCAGTTTGAACCGGAATCAGCCCCAGCATTTT,CASSLNRNQPQHF
TRBJ1-4,NA,TRBV6-6,NA,TGTGCCAGCAGGAACGACAGGAAAAATAATGAAAAACTGTTTTTT,CASRNDRKNNEKLFF
TRBJ2-1,NA,TRBV5-1,NA,TGCGCCAGCAGCTTGGAAGGGGGTGAGCAGTTCTTC,CASSLEGGEQFF
TRBJ1-2,NA,TRBV25-1,NA,TGTGCCAGCAGTCGTACGGGGGGCTACACCTTC,CASSRTGGYTF
TRBJ2-1,NA,TRBV16,NA,TGTGCCAGCAGAACCCCCGGTAGCAGGGATGAGCAGTTCTTC,CASRTPGSRDEQFF
TRBJ1-2,NA,TRBV27,NA,TGTGCCAGCAGCCCACCCGGGTGGCCGGGCTATGGCTACACCTTC,CASSPPGWPGYGYTF
TRBJ1-3,NA,TRBV5-1,NA,TGCGCCAGCAGCTTGGCGGGGAGCCCTGGAAACACCATATATTTT,CASSLAGSPGNTIYF
TRBJ1-2,TRBD1,TRBV5-5,NA,TGTGCCAGCAGCGTCGGGACAGCCCTCTACTATGGCTACACCTTC,CASSVGTALYYGYTF
TRBJ2-5,NA,TRBV14,NA,TGTGCCAGCAGCCAAGTTGGGCAGACCCAGTACTTC,CASSQVGQTQYF